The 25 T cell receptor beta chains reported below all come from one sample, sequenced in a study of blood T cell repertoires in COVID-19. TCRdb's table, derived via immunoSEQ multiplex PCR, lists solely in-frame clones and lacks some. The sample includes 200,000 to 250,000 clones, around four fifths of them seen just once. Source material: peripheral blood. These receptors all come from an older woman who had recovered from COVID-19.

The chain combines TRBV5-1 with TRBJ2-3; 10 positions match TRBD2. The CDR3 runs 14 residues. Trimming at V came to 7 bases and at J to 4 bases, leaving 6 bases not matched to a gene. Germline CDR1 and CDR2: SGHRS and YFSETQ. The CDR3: CASVSSGGPDTQYF. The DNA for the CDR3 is TGCGCCAGCGTTTCTAGCGGGGGCCCAGATACGCAGTATTTT.

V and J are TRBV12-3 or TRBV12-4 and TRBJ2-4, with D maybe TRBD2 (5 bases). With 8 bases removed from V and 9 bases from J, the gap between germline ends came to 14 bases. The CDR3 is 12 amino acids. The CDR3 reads CASGGPRGIQYF. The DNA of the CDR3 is TGTGCCAGCGGCGGGCCCCGCGGCATTCAGTACTTC.

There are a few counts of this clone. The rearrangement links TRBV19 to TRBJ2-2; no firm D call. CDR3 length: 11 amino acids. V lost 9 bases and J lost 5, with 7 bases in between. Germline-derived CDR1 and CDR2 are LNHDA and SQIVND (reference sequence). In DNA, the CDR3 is TGTGCCAGCGGGTGGACCGGGGAGCTGTTTTTT. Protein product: CASGWTGELFF.

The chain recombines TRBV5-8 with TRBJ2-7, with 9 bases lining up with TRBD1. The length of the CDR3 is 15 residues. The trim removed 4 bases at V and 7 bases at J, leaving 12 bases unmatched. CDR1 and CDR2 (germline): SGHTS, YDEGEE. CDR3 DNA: TGTGCCAGCAGCGGAGGGACAGGGACCCTTGGGGAGCAGTACTTC. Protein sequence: CASSGGTGTLGEQYF.

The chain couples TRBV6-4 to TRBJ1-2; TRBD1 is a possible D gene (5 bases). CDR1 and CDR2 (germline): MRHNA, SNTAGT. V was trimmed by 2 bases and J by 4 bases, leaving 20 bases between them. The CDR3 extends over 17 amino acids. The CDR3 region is CASSDPLTEPTGYGYTF. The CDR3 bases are TGTGCCAGCAGTGACCCATTGACAGAACCTACGGGCTATGGCTACACCTTC.

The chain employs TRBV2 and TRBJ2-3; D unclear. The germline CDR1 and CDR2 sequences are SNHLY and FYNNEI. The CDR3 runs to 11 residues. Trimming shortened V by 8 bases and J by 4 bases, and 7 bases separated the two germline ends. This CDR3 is CASGPADTQYF. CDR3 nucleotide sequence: TGTGCCAGCGGGCCCGCAGATACGCAGTATTTT.

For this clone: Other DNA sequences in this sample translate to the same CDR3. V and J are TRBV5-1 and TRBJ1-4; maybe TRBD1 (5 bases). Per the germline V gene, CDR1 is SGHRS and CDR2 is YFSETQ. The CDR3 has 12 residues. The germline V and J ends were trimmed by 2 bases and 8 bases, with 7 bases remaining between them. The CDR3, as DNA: TGCGCCAGCAGCTTCCGGGGGGAAAAACTGTTTTTT. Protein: CASSFRGEKLFF.

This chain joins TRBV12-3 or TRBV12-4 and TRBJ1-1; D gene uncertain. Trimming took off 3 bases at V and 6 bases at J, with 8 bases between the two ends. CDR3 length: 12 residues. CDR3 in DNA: TGTGCCAGCAGTTTGGAGCCTTCTGAAGCTTTCTTT. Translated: CASSLEPSEAFF.

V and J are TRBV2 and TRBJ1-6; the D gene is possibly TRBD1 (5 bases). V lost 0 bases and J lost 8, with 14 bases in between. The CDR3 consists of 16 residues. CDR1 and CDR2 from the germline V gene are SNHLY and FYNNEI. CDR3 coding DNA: TGTGCCAGCAGTGAAGCGGCGTCAGGGCGGTATTCACCCCTCCACTTT. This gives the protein CASSEAASGRYSPLHF.

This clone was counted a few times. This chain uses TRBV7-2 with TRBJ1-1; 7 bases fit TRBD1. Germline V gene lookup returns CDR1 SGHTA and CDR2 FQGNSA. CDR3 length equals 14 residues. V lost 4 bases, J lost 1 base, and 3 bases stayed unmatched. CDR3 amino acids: CASSSQGRNTEAFF. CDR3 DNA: TGTGCCAGCAGCTCACAGGGGAGGAACACTGAAGCTTTCTTT.

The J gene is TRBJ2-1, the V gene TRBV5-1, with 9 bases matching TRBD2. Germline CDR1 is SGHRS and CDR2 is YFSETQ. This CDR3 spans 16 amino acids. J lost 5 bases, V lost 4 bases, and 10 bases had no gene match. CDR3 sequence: CASSLDLAGAHNEQFF. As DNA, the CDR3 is TGCGCCAGCAGCCTAGACTTAGCGGGGGCCCACAATGAGCAGTTCTTC.

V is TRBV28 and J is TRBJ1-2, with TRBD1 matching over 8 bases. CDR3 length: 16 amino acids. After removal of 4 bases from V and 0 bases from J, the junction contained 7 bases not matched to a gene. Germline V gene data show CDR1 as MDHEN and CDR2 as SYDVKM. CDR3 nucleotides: TGTGCCAGCAGTTCTTCACAGGGGGAGGCTAACTATGGCTACACCTTC. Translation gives CASSSSQGEANYGYTF.

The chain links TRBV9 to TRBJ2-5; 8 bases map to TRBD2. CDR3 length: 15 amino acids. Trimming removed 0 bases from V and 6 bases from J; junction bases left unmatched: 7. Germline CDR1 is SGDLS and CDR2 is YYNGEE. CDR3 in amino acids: CASSVGRGALQTQYF. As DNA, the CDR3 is TGTGCCAGCAGCGTAGGGCGGGGGGCCCTGCAGACCCAGTACTTC.

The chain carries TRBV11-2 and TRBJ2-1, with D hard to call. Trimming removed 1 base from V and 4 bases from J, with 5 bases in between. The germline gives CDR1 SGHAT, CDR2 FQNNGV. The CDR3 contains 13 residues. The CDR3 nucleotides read TGTGCCAGCAGCTTAGGGCTGTACAATGAGCAGTTCTTC. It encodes CASSLGLYNEQFF.

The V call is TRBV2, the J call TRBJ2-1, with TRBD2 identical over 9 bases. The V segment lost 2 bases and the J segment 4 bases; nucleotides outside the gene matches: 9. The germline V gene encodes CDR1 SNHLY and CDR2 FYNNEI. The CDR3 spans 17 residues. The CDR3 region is CASSESGAGGLYNEQFF. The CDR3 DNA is TGTGCCAGCAGTGAATCAGGAGCGGGGGGCCTGTACAATGAGCAGTTCTTC.

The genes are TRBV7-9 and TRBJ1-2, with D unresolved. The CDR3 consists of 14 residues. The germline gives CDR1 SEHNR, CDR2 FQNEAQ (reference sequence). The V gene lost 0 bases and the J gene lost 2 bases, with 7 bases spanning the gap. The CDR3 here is CASSLAAVNYGYTF. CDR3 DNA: TGTGCCAGCAGCTTAGCGGCAGTGAACTATGGCTACACCTTC.

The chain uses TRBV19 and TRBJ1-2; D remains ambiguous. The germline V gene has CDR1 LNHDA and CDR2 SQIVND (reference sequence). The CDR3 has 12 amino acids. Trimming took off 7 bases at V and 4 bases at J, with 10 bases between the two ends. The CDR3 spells CASTPGSYGYTF. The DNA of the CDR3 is TGTGCCAGTACCCCAGGCAGCTATGGCTACACCTTC.

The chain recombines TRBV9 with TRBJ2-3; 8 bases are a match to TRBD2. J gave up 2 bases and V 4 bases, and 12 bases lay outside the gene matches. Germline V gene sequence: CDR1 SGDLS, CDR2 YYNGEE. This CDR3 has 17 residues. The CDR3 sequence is CASSTGGSGGLTDTQYF. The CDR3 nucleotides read TGTGCCAGCAGCACCGGGGGAAGCGGGGGCCTCACAGATACGCAGTATTTT.

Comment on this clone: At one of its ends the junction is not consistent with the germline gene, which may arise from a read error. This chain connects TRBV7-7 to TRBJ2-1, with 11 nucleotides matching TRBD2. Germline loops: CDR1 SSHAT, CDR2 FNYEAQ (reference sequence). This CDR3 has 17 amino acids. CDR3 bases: TGTGCTAGCAGCCCGACTAGCGGGGTGAGCTCCTACAATGAGCAGTTCTTC. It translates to CASSPTSGVSSYNEQFF.

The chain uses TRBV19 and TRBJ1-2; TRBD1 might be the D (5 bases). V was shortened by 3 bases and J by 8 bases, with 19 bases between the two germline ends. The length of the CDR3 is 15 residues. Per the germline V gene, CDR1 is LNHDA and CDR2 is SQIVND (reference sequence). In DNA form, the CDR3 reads TGTGCCAGTAGTATGTCACAGGAGACACTGGGGGGCTACACCTTC. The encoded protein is CASSMSQETLGGYTF. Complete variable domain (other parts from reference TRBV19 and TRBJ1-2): DGGITQSPKYLFRKEGQNVTLSCEQNLNHDAMYWYRQDPGQGLRLIYYSQIVNDFQKGDIAEGYSVSREKKESFPLTVTSAQKNPTAFYLCASSMSQETLGGYTFGSGTRLTVV.

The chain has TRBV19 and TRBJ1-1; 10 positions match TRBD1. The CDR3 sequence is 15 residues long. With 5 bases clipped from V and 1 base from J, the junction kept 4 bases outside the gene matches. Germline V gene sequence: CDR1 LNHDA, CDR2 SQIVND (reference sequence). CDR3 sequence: CASSDRGHGNTEAFF. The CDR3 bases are TGTGCCAGTAGTGACAGGGGGCATGGGAACACTGAAGCTTTCTTT. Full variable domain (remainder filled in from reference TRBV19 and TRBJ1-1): DGGITQSPKYLFRKEGQNVTLSCEQNLNHDAMYWYRQDPGQGLRLIYYSQIVNDFQKGDIAEGYSVSREKKESFPLTVTSAQKNPTAFYLCASSDRGHGNTEAFFGQGTRLTVV.

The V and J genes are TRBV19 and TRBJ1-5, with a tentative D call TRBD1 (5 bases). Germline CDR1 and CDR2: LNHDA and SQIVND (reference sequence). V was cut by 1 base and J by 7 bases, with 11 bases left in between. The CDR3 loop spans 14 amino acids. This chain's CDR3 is CASSIVRGPQPQHF. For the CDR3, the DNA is TGTGCCAGTAGTATAGTAAGGGGTCCCCAGCCCCAGCATTTT.

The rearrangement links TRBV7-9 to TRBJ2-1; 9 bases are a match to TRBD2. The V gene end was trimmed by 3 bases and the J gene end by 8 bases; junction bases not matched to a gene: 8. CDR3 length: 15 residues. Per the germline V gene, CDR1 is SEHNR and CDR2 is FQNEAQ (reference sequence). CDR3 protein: CASSFTAGGRHEQFF. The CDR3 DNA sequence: TGTGCCAGCAGCTTCACGGCGGGGGGGCGGCATGAGCAGTTCTTC.

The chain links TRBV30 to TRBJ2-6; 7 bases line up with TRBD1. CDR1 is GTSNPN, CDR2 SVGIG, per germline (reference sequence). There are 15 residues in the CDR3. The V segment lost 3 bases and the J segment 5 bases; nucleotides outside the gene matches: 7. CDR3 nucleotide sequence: TGTGCCTGGAGCCGGGACAGTTCCAGGGCCAACGTCCTGACTTTC. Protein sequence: CAWSRDSSRANVLTF.

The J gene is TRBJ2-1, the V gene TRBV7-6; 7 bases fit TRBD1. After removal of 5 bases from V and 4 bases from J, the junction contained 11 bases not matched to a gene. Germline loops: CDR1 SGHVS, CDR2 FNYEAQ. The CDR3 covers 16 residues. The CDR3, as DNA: TGTGCCAGCAGCCTTCAAAGGGGGCGCGATTACAATGAGCAGTTCTTC. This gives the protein CASSLQRGRDYNEQFF.